This T cell receptor beta chain was captured by sequencing in a study of CD8 T cells in ankylosing spondylitis. Germline V gene lookup returns CDR1 SNHLY and CDR2 FYNNEI. This CDR3 has 10 residues. V was clipped by 6 bases and J by 10 bases, with 7 bases between them. One entry per CDR3 protein, called by TCRdb with MiXCR from the 5' RACE reads. The data contain 36,000 or so distinct CDR3 sequences, 13% of them singletons. In this sample, this clonotype turned up a few times. The TCR sequence derives from a male donor with ankylosing spondylitis. The rearrangement links TRBV2 to TRBJ2-1, with D uncertain. Sequencing used synovial fluid, either unsorted or a sorted T cell fraction (not recorded which). Here the CDR3 reads CASSDVEQFF. Written as DNA, the CDR3 is TGTGCCAGCAGCGACGTGGAGCAGTTCTTC.